This T cell receptor beta chain was captured by sequencing in a study of human thymus T cells. This clone was seen a handful of times. What it binds is unknown. Having surgery to correct congenital heart defects, healthy Finnish infants acted as the donors. Four of the eight donors gave about 0.45-1 mL blood during surgery. Blood DNA came from all available leukocytes, not a fixed cell number. Study-level points and caveats: Use of V and J genes seemed skewed within the thymic and blood repertoires.

The assay was immunoSEQ multiplex PCR, and TCRdb's table has in-frame clones only and misses some. Counted here are about 60,000 clones, 94% occurring once; the ten biggest clones make up around 5.4%. V was shortened by 0 bases and J by 7 bases, with 7 bases between the two germline ends. Germline V CDR1 and CDR2: SGHNT, YENEEA. The CDR3 totals 14 residues. The clonotype originates from a boy in the first two years of life with a congenital heart defect but otherwise immunologically healthy. The chain is built from TRBV11-3 and TRBJ1-6; D is unresolved. Sequenced sample: blood. The CDR3 DNA reads TGTGCCAGCAGCTTAGAACAGTCCAATTCACCCCTCCACTTT. This codes for CASSLEQSNSPLHF.